The rows below give T cell receptor beta chains drawn from one sample of a study of molecular identifiers for immune sequencing clone quantification. A single record per CDR3 protein comes from TCRdb applying MiXCR to the PCR reads. Counted here are a few hundred thousand distinct CDR3 sequences, over 20% occurring once; the ten biggest clones make up around 0.76%. The material sequenced was naive CD8+ T cells from blood, with Jurkat cell RNA spiked in. The receptors stem from a human donor in good health. Some libraries in this study had Jurkat cell RNA spiked in. The CDR3 runs from the conserved cysteine through the conserved F or W. The D gene is left open where the match is weak. Expanded clones get a size class; other rows say once, few or many, or leave the size out.

size	V	length	J	D	DNA	CDR3
-	TRBV30	14	TRBJ2-7	-	TGTGCCTGGACTAAGGGGAGCATGACGGAGGAGCAGTACTTC	CAWTKGSMTEEQYF
few	TRBV19	14	TRBJ2-5	TRBD1	TGTGCCAGTAGTCCGTGGGACAGGCCAGAGACCCAGTACTTC	CASSPWDRPETQYF
-	TRBV18	16	TRBJ2-7	-	TGTGCCAGCTCACCGTCGCCGGGGGTAAGCTCCTACGAGCAGTACTTC	CASSPSPGVSSYEQYF
-	TRBV12-3/TRBV12-4	15	TRBJ2-3	TRBD1	TGTGCCAGCAGTTTATGGGGACAGGCCGGAGATACGCAGTATTTT	CASSLWGQAGDTQYF
many	TRBV6-6	15	TRBJ2-2	TRBD2	TGTGCCAGCAGTGTAGCGGGAGTTAACACCGGGGAGCTGTTTTTT	CASSVAGVNTGELFF
few	TRBV2	20	TRBJ1-4	TRBD1	TGTGCCAGCAGTCAGATCGGGACAGGGGTTCGATGGGAAACTAATGAAAAACTGTTTTTT	CASSQIGTGVRWETNEKLFF
many	TRBV14	14	TRBJ2-3	-	TGTGCCAGCAGCCAAGATCACCTTCCCCATACGCAGTATTTT	CASSQDHLPHTQYF
-	TRBV7-4	15	TRBJ1-6	-	TGTGCCAGCAGACGTCAGAATTCCTATAATTCGCCCCTCTACTTT	CASRRQNSYNSPLYF
-	TRBV25-1	16	TRBJ1-3	-	TGTGCCAGCAGTGATTGGATCGGGAACTCTGGAAACACCATATATTTT	CASSDWIGNSGNTIYF
-	TRBV5-1	17	TRBJ2-7	-	TGCGCCAGCAGCTTGGAACGGCGGACGGTGAGCTCCTACGAGCAGTACTTC	CASSLERRTVSSYEQYF
-	TRBV5-1	16	TRBJ2-7	TRBD2	TGCGCCAGCAGCTTGGCTAGCGGGGGACCAGCGTACGAGCAGTACTTC	CASSLASGGPAYEQYF
-	TRBV27	16	TRBJ2-3	-	TGTGCCAGCAGTCCCCTATGGGGGGGCGTCACAGATACGCAGTATTTT	CASSPLWGGVTDTQYF
few	TRBV28	17	TRBJ2-5	TRBD1	TGTGCCAGCAGCTCCCCTCGGGACAGGGAGTATCAAGAGACCCAGTACTTC	CASSSPRDREYQETQYF
many	TRBV5-5	16	TRBJ2-2	-	TGTGCCAGCAGCTTGGGGACTGGCAGGTACACCGGGGAGCTGTTTTTT	CASSLGTGRYTGELFF
-	TRBV7-6	17	TRBJ2-3	-	TGTGCCAGCAGCTTAGTCGTCGCCGCGGGGAGCACAAATACGCAGTATTTT	CASSLVVAAGSTNTQYF
-	TRBV30	14	TRBJ2-7	-	TGTGCCTGGAGTGTGCCTAGCCTAGCCTACGAGCAGTGCTTC	CAWSVPSLAYEQCF
many	TRBV6-5	13	TRBJ1-1	-	TGTGCCAGCAGATCCGGGGGGGCTACTGAAGCTTTCTTT	CASRSGGATEAFF
-	TRBV10-3	14	TRBJ1-1	-	TGTGCCATCAGTGATGTGGGAAGTGGCACTGAAGCTTTCTTT	CAISDVGSGTEAFF
-	TRBV7-6	18	TRBJ2-5	-	TGTGCCAGCAGCTTAAGACTTGATAGCGGCCGGTACCAAGAGACCCAGTACTTC	CASSLRLDSGRYQETQYF
many	TRBV4-1	14	TRBJ2-7	TRBD2	TGCGCCAGCAGCCCGGGACTAGCGGGGGGTTTGCAGTACTTC	CASSPGLAGGLQYF
many	TRBV7-9	16	TRBJ2-2	-	TGTGCCAGCAGCTTTCCCGGGACCTTGAACACCGGGGAGCTGTTTTTT	CASSFPGTLNTGELFF
-	TRBV30	12	TRBJ1-5	-	TGTGCCTGGAGTGCCCGAGGGGAGCCCCAGCATTTT	CAWSARGEPQHF